This T cell receptor (beta chain) was identified in a study of cytomegalovirus exposure and HLA in healthy donors (dated by TCRdb to about 2017). Regarding the research as a whole: An earlier analysis of some 500 of the donors reported approximately 300 Gb of sequence data and some 120 million unique TCR beta sequences from roughly 200 million T cells. An early release that covered around 590 HLA-typed donors contained about 290 gigabases of sequencing data and 85 million to 100 million unique TCR sequences. Among the roughly 390 genotyped donors, under 90% belonged to the genetic ancestry cluster associated with self-reported Caucasian donors. The aim of the study was to test whether cataloging public T cell receptors could identify signatures of past pathogen exposure. The T cell repertoires of some 670 subjects were profiled by immunosequencing and related to cytomegalovirus serostatus. Besides the first cohort of roughly 700 subjects, a separate validation cohort made up of 120 different subjects was used. To predict cytomegalovirus infection status, the study brought together high-throughput TCR immunosequencing, statistical association of individual TCRs with disease status, and machine learning. A later analysis re-examined previously published TCR beta repertoires from more than 550 donors and added high-resolution HLA genotyping to investigate patterns of TCR occurrence. The later analysis used no new phenotypic data to find candidate immune exposures, relying instead on TCR beta sequences and their occurrence across donors. An earlier analysis of 587 of the donors used high-throughput TCR beta sequencing to judge whether each TCR beta V gene segment behaved as functional or pseudogenic. Donor age, sex, ethnicity and CMV serostatus were compiled together with the repertoire data. A later genetic analysis took genome-wide SNP genotypes for about 55% of the 666 donors and used that subset as a discovery cohort. All discovery cohort repertoires had been generated using a single sequencing platform. HLA typing covered class I and class II loci at four-digit resolution. The number of typed donors differed by locus: about 629-630 for A, B, C, DRB1 and DQB1; 522 for DQA1; fewer than 610 for DPA1; and around 470 for DPB1. A handful of DR-DQ haplotypes were handled as single units for association and clustering because linkage in the cohort was strong. Among about 400 genotyped donors of the cohort, an average of around 250,000 unique TCR beta nucleotide sequences was sequenced per donor, of which 15% to 20% were non-productive.

This clone was seen a few times. Its recognized antigen is unknown. No base-level quality is on record; no much larger clone is a single base apart. Based on the germline V gene, the CDR1 and CDR2 sequences are MGHRA and YSYEKL. Its CDR3 holds 14 amino acids, cysteine through phenylalanine. The retained sequence is limited to the CDR3, 42 bases, with the frame set at the first base. The trim is 4 bases for V and 3 bases for J, with a gap of 10 bases between the germline ends. What the study reported, not specific to this receptor: The presence/absence analyses assumed that sequencing depth was roughly uniform across donors, and that assumption may not be true. In an earlier analysis of 450 to 750 of the donors, most TCR beta V segments appeared in productive rearrangements about 90% or about 30% of the time, broadly matching IMGT annotations. Immune exposure information for the cohort was limited to CMV serostatus. Some IMGT-functional V segments, including TRBV6-2 and TRBV6-3, could not be told apart with the 87-base-pair reads, so those segments were excluded. An association between a missense DCLRE1C variant and V-gene and J-gene trimming of TCR beta chains was found in a later genetic analysis and replicated in an independent cohort. A cluster of highly shared sequence variants was judged likely to be a technical artifact of the sequencing pipeline. Because counts were too low, around 18 rarely observed V segments, including chromosome 9 orphons, were left out of the earlier analysis of 587 of the donors. A later analysis reported that several top co-occurrence clusters appeared linked to parvovirus B19, influenza, CMV and Epstein-Barr virus. According to a later genetic analysis, donors in an Asian-associated ancestry cluster had fewer N-insertions in productive TCRs than the approximately 650-donor mean. In a later analysis, some 17,000 TCR beta sequences were associated with specific HLA alleles at a false discovery rate of 0.05. In a later analysis, HLA-associated TCR beta chains were found to be more clonally expanded and to have lower generation probabilities than equally common non-associated chains. In both the original and validation cohorts, the classifier was reported to diagnose cytomegalovirus status with high specificity and sensitivity. A few of the identified cytomegalovirus-associated TCR beta chains were confirmed in vitro to be specific for cytomegalovirus antigens. A further reported finding was that TCR beta sequences accurately predicted the HLA-A and HLA-B alleles for most subjects in the first cohort. Because HLA typing was unavailable for some donors at each locus, only the typed subset was used in association tests. Linkage disequilibrium might explain the correlated functional status among segregating V segments, but an unknown experimental factor could not be ruled out. The authors suggested that the approach could potentially be extended to other disease states and immunological phenotypes. In a later analysis, the rate of TCR association differed among HLA loci, with DRB1 alleles having the most associated TCRs and HLA-C alleles having the fewest. This cohort had only TCR beta chains sequenced, and the lack of alpha or paired-chain data limited which features could be detected. When HLA alleles, especially DR and DQ, strongly co-occurred, TCR associations were difficult to assign to individual alleles. Most TCR sequences were seen in very few donors, while some public TCRs were found in many individuals. Most CMV-associated TCR beta chains appeared to be HLA-restricted in a later analysis, and the HLA associations seemed to be driven largely by CMV exposure. A total of 150 to 200 TCR beta chains were listed by the study as associated with cytomegalovirus.

Libraries were prepared through the immunoSEQ multiplex PCR assay. The multiplex PCR relied on a mix of 60 forward primers for TCR Vbeta segments and 13 reverse primers for TCR Jbeta segments. Amplification of the CDR3 region of rearranged TCR beta genes was performed with a multiplex PCR assay on genomic DNA. The Illumina HiSeq System was used to sequence the amplified TCR beta libraries as 87-base-pair reads. On the study's bioinformatics: Across the 500 to 700 repertoires, a later analysis counted some 81 million unique TCR beta chains, roughly 11 million of which were shared by at least two donors. Raw reads were error-corrected and collapsed into unique sequences by a nearest-neighbor algorithm in which closely related sequences were merged to remove PCR and sequencing errors. V, D and J gene segments were assigned by aligning CDR3 sequences to IMGT reference sequences. For a sequence to be retained, a match of at least six nucleotides to both a V gene segment and a J gene segment was required. Rearrangements were called productive when the CDR3 lacked stop codons and stayed in frame with V and J; all others were non-productive. Following IMGT convention, CDR3 was defined as the stretch from the second conserved V-encoded cysteine to the conserved J-encoded phenylalanine. The earlier analysis of 500 to 750 of the donors excluded any sequence lacking an unambiguous match to a single V gene segment. In an earlier analysis of around 600 of the donors, V segments were called functional above 56.7% productive rearrangements and were called segregating when the between-donor standard deviation exceeded 5%. A statistical classification framework was developed to diagnose cytomegalovirus status using the catalog of TCR beta chain sequences. In a later analysis, V and J genes were assigned by comparing TCR nucleotide sequences against IMGT/GENE-DB human TR gene sequences. Using the TCRdist pipeline, a later analysis assigned CDR3 sequences along with most-parsimonious VDJ recombination scenarios. In a later analysis, every TCR beta chain was defined by the combination of its CDR3 amino acid sequence and its V-gene family, and reads without a unique V-gene family were dropped. As a way to deal with suspected cross-contamination and a sequencing artifact, a later analysis dropped 640 or so nucleotide sequences that were highly shared and had low generation probability. In a later analysis, a clonal expansion index was calculated for each public chain from normalized within-repertoire ranks of inferred template counts. Generation probabilities in a later analysis came from a VDJ recombination model fitted to out-of-frame rearrangements, and those results were checked against IGoR. A later analysis scored TCR-TCR, TCR-HLA and TCR-CMV co-occurrence with hypergeometric tests, applying a repertoire-size bias correction to TCR pairs. False discovery rates were estimated in a later analysis by permuting HLA or CMV assignments 20 times. In a later analysis, co-occurring TCRs were grouped using DBSCAN, with TCRdist sequence similarity added in when clustering inside HLA-allele-positive subsets. For co-occurrence clustering, repertoires with fewer than 30,000 or more than 120,000 public chains were excluded, along with five or six repertoires with anomalous nucleotide sharing. In TCRdb, the immuneACCESS table is reduced to in-frame sequences with V and J assigned. These tables do not hold every clone; where another copy was compared, an unresolved V gene accounts for under half, and the others remain unexplained. D and trimming come from the DNA, and the V and J calls and clone size come from that table. Recorded for this sample are 90,000 to 100,000 clones; roughly four fifths of them occurred a single time. About 20% of the sample is taken by the ten largest.

The cohort comprised under 700 healthy bone marrow donors. Cohort members were all nominally healthy when sampled, although unrecorded immune exposures were likely present. The donor was CMV seropositive and was included in the group of some 290 seropositive cohort members. Each donor provided a peripheral blood sample, and peripheral blood mononuclear cells were used for TCR beta sequencing. The Qiagen DNeasy Blood Extraction Kit was used to extract genomic DNA from the blood cell samples. The rearranged chain carries TRBV4-1 and TRBJ1-5; the D gene is possibly TRBD1, with 6 bases matching. The sequencing input was PBMCs. The clonotype comes from a woman in her fifties or sixties in good health and CMV-seropositive. This receptor carries the CDR3 CASSPWGLNQPQHF. The DNA sequence is TGCGCCAGCAGCCCGTGGGGGCTCAATCAGCCCCAGCATTTT.